The rows below give T cell receptor beta chains drawn from one sample of a study of blood T cell repertoires in COVID-19. Some clones are missing from TCRdb's copy, which holds only in-frame ones; the method was immunoSEQ multiplex PCR. The table lists 80,000 to 95,000 clones, more than 70% of them singletons. Sequenced input: peripheral blood. These receptors came from a woman between 65 and 79 years old with acute or convalescent COVID-19. Both conserved end residues are part of each CDR3. A D gene is named only where the DNA matches it firmly. The size of a clone is reported for some rows only, either as once, few or many, or as a class for expanded clones.

D | J | size | V | DNA | CDR3
TRBD2 | TRBJ2-2 | few | TRBV10-3 | TGTGCCACCTCAGTAGCGGGGGGCAACACCGGGGAGCTGTTTTTT | CATSVAGGNTGELFF
- | TRBJ2-1 | few | TRBV18 | TGTGCCAGCTCACACGGGTCTTCGGCTGAGCAGTTCTTC | CASSHGSSAEQFF
TRBD1 | TRBJ1-2 | few | TRBV6-1 | TGTGCCAGCAGTGAAATTGGGACAGGAGCTTTACTGGGCTACACCTTC | CASSEIGTGALLGYTF
TRBD2 | TRBJ2-3 | - | TRBV5-4 | TGTGCCAGCAGCCCCCCGGGAGGGCGGGAAAAGCAGTATTTT | CASSPPGGREKQYF
- | TRBJ2-3 | - | TRBV7-9 | TGTGCCAGCAGCCTTACCGGGACTCCCGGGTATACGCAGTATTTT | CASSLTGTPGYTQYF
- | TRBJ1-3 | - | TRBV3-1/TRBV3-2 | TGTGCCAGCAGCCTCCCACAGGTAACCTCTGGAAACACCATATATTTT | CASSLPQVTSGNTIYF
TRBD2 | TRBJ2-2 | - | TRBV13 | TGTGCCAGCAGCTTTCGGACTAGAGTTGGCACCGGGGAGCTGTTTTTT | CASSFRTRVGTGELFF
- | TRBJ1-6 | - | TRBV27 | TGTGCCAGCAGTTTATTTTCCCAGGCATATGGTTCACCCCTCCACTTT | CASSLFSQAYGSPLHF
- | TRBJ2-1 | - | TRBV6-5 | TGTGCCAGCAGACTTGGGAGCCCCACCTACAATGAGCAGTTCTTC | CASRLGSPTYNEQFF
- | TRBJ2-5 | - | TRBV5-1 | TGCGCCAGCAATCGCAGGGCAGAAGAGACCCAGTACTTC | CASNRRAEETQYF
TRBD1 | TRBJ2-1 | - | TRBV6-5 | TGTGCCAGCATCTCGACAGGGTCCTACAATGAGCAGTTCTTC | CASISTGSYNEQFF
- | TRBJ1-2 | - | TRBV28 | TGTGCCAGCAGTTTAGCGGTCCTCGGCTATGGCTACACCTTC | CASSLAVLGYGYTF
TRBD1 | TRBJ1-6 | - | TRBV3-1/TRBV3-2 | TGTGCCAGCAGCCAAGACAGGGGGCCCTATAATTCACCCCTCCACTTT | CASSQDRGPYNSPLHF
- | TRBJ1-1 | - | TRBV6-5 | TGTGCCAGCGACCCACAGGGAAGCACTGAAGCTTTCTTT | CASDPQGSTEAFF
- | TRBJ2-3 | - | TRBV5-1 | TGCGCCAGCAGCTTGGTGTCAGGGGCAGATACGCAGTATTTT | CASSLVSGADTQYF
TRBD2 | TRBJ2-1 | - | TRBV6-5 | TGTGCCAGCAGTTACTGGCGGGAGGTCGGTGAGCAGTTCTTC | CASSYWREVGEQFF
- | TRBJ2-2 | - | TRBV9 | TGTGCCAGCAGCGTAGTGGCGGGCACCGGGGAGCTGTTTTTT | CASSVVAGTGELFF
TRBD2 | TRBJ2-5 | - | TRBV5-1 | TGCGCCAGCAGCTTTTTGTTCAGTGAGCGGGGGAAACAAGAGACCCAGTACTTC | CASSFLFSERGKQETQYF
TRBD1 | TRBJ2-3 | - | TRBV24-1 | TGTGCCACCAGTGATTACAGGGGGACCACAGATACGCAGTATTTT | CATSDYRGTTDTQYF
- | TRBJ2-3 | - | TRBV9 | TGTGCCAGCAACCCTAGTGGGGTGCGGGGAGATACGCAGTATTTT | CASNPSGVRGDTQYF
TRBD2 | TRBJ2-3 | - | TRBV24-1 | TGTGCCACCAGTGTCGGGGAACTGGCGGGGGGTACAGATACGCAGTATTTT | CATSVGELAGGTDTQYF
- | TRBJ2-1 | - | TRBV3-1/TRBV3-2 | TGTGCCAGCAGCCAAGATTCGCCCAGGGCTAGATACAATGAGCAGTTCTTC | CASSQDSPRARYNEQFF
TRBD2 | TRBJ2-1 | - | TRBV7-7 | TGTGCCAGCAGTTTGCACGATCTTTCGGGGGGGCCGGGCAATGAGCAGTTCTTC | CASSLHDLSGGPGNEQFF
- | TRBJ2-1 | - | TRBV29-1 | TGCAGCGTTGGCAGGGTCGTTGGGCAGTTCTTC | CSVGRVVGQFF
TRBD1 | TRBJ1-1 | - | TRBV11-2 | TGTGCCAGCAGCTTGTTGACAGGGTCTAACACTGAAGCTTTCTTT | CASSLLTGSNTEAFF
TRBD1 | TRBJ1-6 | - | TRBV7-2 | TGTGCCAGCAGCAGTCGGGACAGTAATTCACCCCTCCACTTT | CASSSRDSNSPLHF
- | TRBJ1-2 | - | TRBV27 | TGTGCCAGCAGTTTATATTGGAGTCGGGATGAGTTCTATGGCTACACCTTC | CASSLYWSRDEFYGYTF
- | TRBJ1-2 | medium-sized | TRBV19 | TGTGCCACCCCAGGTGAAGGCACCTATGGCTACACCTTC | CATPGEGTYGYTF
- | TRBJ1-5 | - | TRBV19 | TGTGCCAGTCTTGACGGGGGGGTAGGTCAGCCCCAGCATTTT | CASLDGGVGQPQHF
TRBD2 | TRBJ2-1 | - | TRBV3-1/TRBV3-2 | TGTGCCAGCAGCCACCTTAGCGGGGGGGCCGCCGGCTCCTACAATGAGCAGTTCTTC | CASSHLSGGAAGSYNEQFF